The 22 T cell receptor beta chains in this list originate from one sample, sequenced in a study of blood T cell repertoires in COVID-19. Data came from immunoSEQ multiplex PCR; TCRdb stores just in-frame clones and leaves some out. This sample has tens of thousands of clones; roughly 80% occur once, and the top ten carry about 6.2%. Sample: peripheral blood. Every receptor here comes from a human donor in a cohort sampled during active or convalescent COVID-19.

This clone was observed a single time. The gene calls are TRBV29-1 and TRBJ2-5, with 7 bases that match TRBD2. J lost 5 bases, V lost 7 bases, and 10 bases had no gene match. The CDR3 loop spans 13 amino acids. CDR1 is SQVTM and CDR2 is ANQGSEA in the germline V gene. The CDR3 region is CSALTGGGETQYF. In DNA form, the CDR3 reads TGCAGCGCCCTAACCGGGGGAGGGGAGACCCAGTACTTC. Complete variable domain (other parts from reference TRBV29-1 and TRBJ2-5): SAVISQKPSRDICQRGTSLTIQCQVDSQVTMMFWYRQQPGQSLTLIATANQGSEATYESGFVIDKFPISRPNLTFSTLTVSNMSPEDSSIYLCSALTGGGETQYFGPGTRLLVL.

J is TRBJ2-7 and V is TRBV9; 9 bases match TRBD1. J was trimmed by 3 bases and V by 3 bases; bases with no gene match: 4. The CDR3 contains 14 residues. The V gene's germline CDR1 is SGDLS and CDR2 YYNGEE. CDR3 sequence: CASSAQGQGYEQYF. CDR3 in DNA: TGTGCCAGCAGCGCCCAGGGACAGGGCTACGAGCAGTACTTC.

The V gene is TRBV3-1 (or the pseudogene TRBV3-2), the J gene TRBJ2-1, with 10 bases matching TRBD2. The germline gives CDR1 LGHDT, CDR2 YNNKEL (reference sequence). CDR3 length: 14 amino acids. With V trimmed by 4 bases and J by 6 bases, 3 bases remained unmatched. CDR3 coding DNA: TGTGCCAGCAGCCGTGGGACTAGCGTCAATGAGCAGTTCTTC. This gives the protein CASSRGTSVNEQFF.

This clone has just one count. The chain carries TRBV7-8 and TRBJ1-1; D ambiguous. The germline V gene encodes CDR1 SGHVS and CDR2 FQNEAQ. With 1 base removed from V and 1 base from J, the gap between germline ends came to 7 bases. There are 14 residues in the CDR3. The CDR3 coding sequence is TGTGCCAGCAGCTTAGGCACAGCGAACACTGAAGCTTTCTTT. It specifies CASSLGTANTEAFF.

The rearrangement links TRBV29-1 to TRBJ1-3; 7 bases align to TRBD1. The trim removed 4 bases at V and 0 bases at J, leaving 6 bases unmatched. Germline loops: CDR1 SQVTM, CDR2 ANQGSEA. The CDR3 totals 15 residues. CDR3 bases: TGCAGCGTTGGGGAACAGGGGAGCTCTGGAAACACCATATATTTT. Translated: CSVGEQGSSGNTIYF.

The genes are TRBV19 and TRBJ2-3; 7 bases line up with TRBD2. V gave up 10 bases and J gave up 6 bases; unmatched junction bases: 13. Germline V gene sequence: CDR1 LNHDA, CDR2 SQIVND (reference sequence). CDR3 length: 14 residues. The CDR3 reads CATNGPGRGDTQYF. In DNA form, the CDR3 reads TGTGCCACTAACGGCCCCGGGCGGGGGGATACGCAGTATTTT.

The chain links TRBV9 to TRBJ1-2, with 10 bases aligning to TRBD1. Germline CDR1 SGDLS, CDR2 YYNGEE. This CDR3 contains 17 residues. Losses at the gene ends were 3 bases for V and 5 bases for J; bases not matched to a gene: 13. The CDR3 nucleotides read TGTGCCAGCAGCGGAAGGACAGGGGGACCCCATTCTTATGGCTACACCTTC. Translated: CASSGRTGGPHSYGYTF.

DNA of the CDR3: TGTGCCAGTAGTATAGAGTCTCCCACAGATACGCAGTATTTT. This sequence encodes CASSIESPTDTQYF. The gene calls are TRBV19 and TRBJ2-3; D is uncertain. The V and J ends lost 0 bases and 2 bases respectively, with 6 bases between them. Germline lookup yields CDR1 LNHDA and CDR2 SQIVND (reference sequence). CDR3 length: 14 amino acids.

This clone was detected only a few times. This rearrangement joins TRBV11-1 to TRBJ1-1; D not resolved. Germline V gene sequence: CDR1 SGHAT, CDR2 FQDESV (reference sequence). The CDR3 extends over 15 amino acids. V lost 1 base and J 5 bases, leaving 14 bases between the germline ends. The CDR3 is CASSLERGHGTEAFF. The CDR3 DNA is TGTGCCAGCAGCTTAGAAAGAGGGCATGGAACTGAAGCTTTCTTT. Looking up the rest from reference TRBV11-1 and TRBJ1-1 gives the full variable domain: EAEVAQSPRYKITEKSQAVAFWCDPISGHATLYWYRQILGQGPELLVQFQDESVVDDSQLPKDRFSAERLKGVDSTLKIQPAELGDSAMYLCASSLERGHGTEAFFGQGTRLTVV.

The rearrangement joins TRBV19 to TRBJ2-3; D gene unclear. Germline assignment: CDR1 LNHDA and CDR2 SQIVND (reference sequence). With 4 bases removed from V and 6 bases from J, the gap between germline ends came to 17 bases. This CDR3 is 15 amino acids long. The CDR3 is CASSRSEPYGDTQYF. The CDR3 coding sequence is TGTGCCAGTAGTAGATCGGAGCCCTATGGGGATACGCAGTATTTT.

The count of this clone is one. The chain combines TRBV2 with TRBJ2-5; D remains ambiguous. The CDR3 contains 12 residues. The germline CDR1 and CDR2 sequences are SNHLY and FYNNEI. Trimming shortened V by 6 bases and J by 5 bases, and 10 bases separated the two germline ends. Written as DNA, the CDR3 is TGTGCCAGCAGGGCTGAGGCTGAGACCCAGTACTTC. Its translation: CASRAEAETQYF.

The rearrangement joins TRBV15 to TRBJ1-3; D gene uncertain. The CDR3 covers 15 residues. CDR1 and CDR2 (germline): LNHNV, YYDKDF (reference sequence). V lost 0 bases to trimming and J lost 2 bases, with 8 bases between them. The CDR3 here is CATSRDNMAGNTIYF. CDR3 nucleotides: TGTGCCACCAGCAGAGATAACATGGCTGGAAACACCATATATTTT.

In nucleotides, the CDR3 is TGCGCCAGCAGCTTGGGCTTATGGCAGGGGGGCACAGATACGCAGTATTTT. It specifies CASSLGLWQGGTDTQYF. V and J are TRBV5-1 and TRBJ2-3; 7 bases are a match to TRBD1. Germline V CDR1 and CDR2: SGHRS, YFSETQ. This CDR3 spans 17 amino acids. V gave up 0 bases and J gave up 1 base; unmatched junction bases: 8.

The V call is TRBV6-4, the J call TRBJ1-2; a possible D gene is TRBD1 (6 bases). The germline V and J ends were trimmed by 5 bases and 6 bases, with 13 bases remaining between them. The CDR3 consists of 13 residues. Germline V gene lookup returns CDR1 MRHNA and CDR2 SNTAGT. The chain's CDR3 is CASSPTGIHGYTF. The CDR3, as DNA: TGTGCCAGCAGTCCAACAGGGATCCATGGCTACACCTTC.

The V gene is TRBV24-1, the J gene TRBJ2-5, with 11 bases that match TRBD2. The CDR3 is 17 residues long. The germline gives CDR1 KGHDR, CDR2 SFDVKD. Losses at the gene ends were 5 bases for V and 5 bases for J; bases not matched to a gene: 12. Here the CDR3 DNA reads TGTGCCACCAGTGTCTCCCGGCGGGGACTAGCGGACGAGACCCAGTACTTC. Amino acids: CATSVSRRGLADETQYF.

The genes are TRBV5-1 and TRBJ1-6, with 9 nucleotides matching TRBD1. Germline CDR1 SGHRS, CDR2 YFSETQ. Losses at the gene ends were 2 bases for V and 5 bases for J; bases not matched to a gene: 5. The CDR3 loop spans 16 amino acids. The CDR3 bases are TGCGCCAGCAGCTTTGAAACAGGGGGCAATAATTCACCCCTCCACTTT. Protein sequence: CASSFETGGNNSPLHF.

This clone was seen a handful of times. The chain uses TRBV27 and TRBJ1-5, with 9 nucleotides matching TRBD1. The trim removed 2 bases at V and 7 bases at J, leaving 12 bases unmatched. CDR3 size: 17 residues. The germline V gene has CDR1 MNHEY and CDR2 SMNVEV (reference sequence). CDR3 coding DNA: TGTGCCAGCAGTTTACCCCGTCCCGGGACAGGGCCACAGCCCCAGCATTTT. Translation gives CASSLPRPGTGPQPQHF.

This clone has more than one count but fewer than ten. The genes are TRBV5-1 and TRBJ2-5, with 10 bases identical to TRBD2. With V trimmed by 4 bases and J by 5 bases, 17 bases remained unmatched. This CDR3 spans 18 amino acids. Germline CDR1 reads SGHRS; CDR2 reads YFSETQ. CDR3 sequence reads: CASSPLGLAGGQRETQYF. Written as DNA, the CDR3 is TGCGCCAGCAGCCCGCTGGGGTTAGCGGGGGGCCAGCGGGAGACCCAGTACTTC.

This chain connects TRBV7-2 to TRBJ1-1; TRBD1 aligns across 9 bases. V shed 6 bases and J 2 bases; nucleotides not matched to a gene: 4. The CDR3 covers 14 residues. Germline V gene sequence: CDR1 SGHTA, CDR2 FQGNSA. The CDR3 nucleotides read TGTGCCAGCAGGGGACAGGGAATTAACACTGAAGCTTTCTTT. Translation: CASRGQGINTEAFF.

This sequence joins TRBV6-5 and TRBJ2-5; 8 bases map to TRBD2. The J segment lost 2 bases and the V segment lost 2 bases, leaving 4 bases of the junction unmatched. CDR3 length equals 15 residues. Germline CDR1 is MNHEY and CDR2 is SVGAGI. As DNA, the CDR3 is TGTGCCAGCAGTTACCTAGCGGGTCGTCAAGAGACCCAGTACTTC. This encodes CASSYLAGRQETQYF.

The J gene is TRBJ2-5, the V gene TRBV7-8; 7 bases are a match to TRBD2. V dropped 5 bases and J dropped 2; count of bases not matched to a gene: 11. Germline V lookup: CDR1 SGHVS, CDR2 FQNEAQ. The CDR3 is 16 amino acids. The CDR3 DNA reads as TGTGCCAGCAGCCTAGGATCTAGCGGTTTACAAGAGACCCAGTACTTC. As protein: CASSLGSSGLQETQYF.

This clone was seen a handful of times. The chain's CDR3 is CASMGGNYEQYF. CDR3 nucleotides: TGTGCCAGTATGGGGGGAAACTACGAGCAGTACTTC. V and J are TRBV19 and TRBJ2-7, with D possibly matching TRBD2 (6 bases). This CDR3 has 12 amino acids. Germline V gene sequence: CDR1 LNHDA, CDR2 SQIVND (reference sequence). Trimming removed 7 bases at V and 3 bases at J, with 10 bases between.